This entry lists 5 T cell receptor beta chains sequenced from one sample in a study of T cells in Graves' hyperthyroidism and ophthalmopathy. RNA transcripts gave rise to amplified TCR beta CDR3 regions. During a first-round RT-PCR of the TCR CDR3, the HTBI primer set was used. TCRdb re-called the multiplex PCR reads with MiXCR, one entry per CDR3 protein. This table holds fewer than 400,000 distinct CDR3 sequences, over 13% found once. What was sequenced was blood. The receptors derive from a man aged 45 to 65 with Graves' ophthalmopathy.

This clonotype was seen ten or more times. V and J are TRBV6-1 and TRBJ1-1, with D possibly being TRBD1 (5 bases). V lost 8 bases, J lost 0 bases, and 25 bases lay in between. The germline CDR1 and CDR2 sequences are MNHNS and SASEGT. CDR3 length equals 18 residues. Here the CDR3 reads CASDLLGARETVNTEAFF. CDR3 coding DNA: TGTGCCAGCGACCTACTAGGGGCCCGAGAGACGGTGAACACTGAAGCTTTCTTT.

The gene calls are TRBV20-1 and TRBJ2-2; 8 bases map to TRBD2. CDR3 length equals 15 residues. J gave up 5 bases and V 1 base, and 6 bases lay outside the gene matches. CDR1 is DFQATT, CDR2 SNEGSKA, per germline (reference sequence). The CDR3: CSARALAGRTGELFF. DNA for the CDR3: TGCAGTGCTAGAGCTTTAGCGGGAAGGACCGGGGAGCTGTTTTTT.

The chain is built from TRBV10-3 and TRBJ2-3; a weak D match, TRBD2 (6 bases). The germline gives CDR1 ENHRY, CDR2 SYGVKD. V gave up 5 bases and J gave up 4 bases, with 16 bases separating them. The CDR3 consists of 15 residues. CDR3 bases: TGTGCCATCAGTCCGGGACTCAGAACCTCAGATACGCAGTATTTT. Translation gives CAISPGLRTSDTQYF.

This clonotype was counted at least ten times. This rearrangement joins TRBV7-8 to TRBJ2-7; 7 bases line up with TRBD1. J was trimmed by 3 bases and V by 2 bases; bases with no gene match: 4. Per the germline V gene, CDR1 is SGHVS and CDR2 is FQNEAQ. There are 14 residues in the CDR3. The CDR3 spells CASSLQDRNYEQYF. In nucleotides, the CDR3 is TGTGCCAGCAGCTTACAGGACAGGAACTACGAGCAGTACTTC.

This clonotype was seen a handful of times. This may stem from a read error, because a much larger clone lies one nucleotide away. V and J are TRBV5-1 and TRBJ2-7, with 11 bases aligning to TRBD2. Germline CDR1 SGHRS, CDR2 YFSETQ. There are 14 residues in the CDR3. V shed 4 bases, J shed 7 bases, and the junction held 7 bases outside the gene matches. CDR3 in DNA: TGCGCCAGCAGCGCGACTAGCGGGGTCAATGAGCAGTACTTC. Residues: CASSATSGVNEQYF.